Below are 26 T cell receptor beta chains sequenced from a single sample in a study of blood T cells in healthy people across ages. Next came a second PCR, run for about 6 to 12 cycles, which used a sample-barcoded 5' primer along with a J-beta primer mix. TCRdb fed the 5' RACE reads into MiXCR, producing one record per CDR3 protein. Of 1.5 million to 2 million distinct CDR3 sequences in the sample, 25% to 30% were seen once. Sequenced material: blood. All receptors derive from a woman aged 25 to 45 in good health.

This rearrangement joins TRBV18 to TRBJ2-7, with 8 bases identical to TRBD2. The V and J ends lost 6 bases and 6 bases, in that order; junction bases with no gene match: 10. Per the germline V gene, CDR1 is KGHSH and CDR2 is LQKENI. The CDR3 has 14 amino acids. The CDR3 is CASSQDRLASEQYF. The CDR3 region has the DNA TGTGCCAGCTCGCAAGACAGACTAGCGAGCGAGCAGTACTTC.

The V call is TRBV5-1, the J call TRBJ2-3; no clear D. Germline V gene data show CDR1 as SGHRS and CDR2 as YFSETQ. The V end was cut by 4 bases, the J end by 5 bases, with 14 bases between. The CDR3 runs to 14 residues. The CDR3 loop reads CASSPRLVRDTQYF. In DNA form, the CDR3 reads TGCGCCAGCAGCCCGAGGTTGGTACGAGATACGCAGTATTTT.

This clonotype occurred many times. This chain joins TRBV5-5 and TRBJ2-4; D not certain. The ends were cut back, 0 bases at V and 0 bases at J, with 16 bases in the middle. Germline V gene lookup returns CDR1 SGHKS and CDR2 YYEKEE (reference sequence). The CDR3 is 18 residues long. The CDR3 sequence: CASSLGPESSLAKNIQYF. The CDR3 nucleotides are TGTGCCAGCAGCTTGGGGCCCGAATCCTCTCTAGCCAAAAACATTCAGTACTTC.

The CDR3 here is CATSDSNTGELFF. CDR3 coding DNA: TGTGCCACCAGCGACTCGAACACCGGGGAGCTGTTTTTT. The chain couples TRBV15 to TRBJ2-2, with no clear D. Deletions cut 5 bases from V and 0 bases from J, with 4 bases between. Germline CDR1 reads LNHNV; CDR2 reads YYDKDF (reference sequence). This CDR3 has 13 amino acids.

This clonotype was detected only once. J is TRBJ2-3 and V is TRBV12-3 or TRBV12-4, with D possibly matching TRBD1 (5 bases). The V gene lost 6 bases and the J gene lost 3 bases, with 25 bases spanning the gap. The length of the CDR3 is 18 residues. The CDR3 region is CASSPGWGGIPLTDTQYF. CDR3 bases: TGTGCCAGCAGCCCAGGGTGGGGCGGCATACCACTTACAGATACGCAGTATTTT.

This clonotype was observed a handful of times. The chain combines TRBV6-2 or TRBV6-3 with TRBJ2-7; a possible D gene is TRBD1 (6 bases). CDR3 size: 13 residues. Germline values: CDR1 MNHEY, CDR2 SVGEGT. The germline V and J ends were trimmed by 7 bases and 2 bases, with 12 bases remaining between them. DNA for the CDR3: TGTGCCAGCAAGAGGGACACCACCTACGAGCAGTACTTC. It encodes CASKRDTTYEQYF.

Worth noting for this clonotype: The junction departs from germline at one end; a sequencing error may be responsible. The V and J genes are TRBV4-2 and TRBJ2-7; 9 bases match TRBD2. The CDR3 runs 15 residues. Germline CDR1 is LGHNA and CDR2 is YNFKEQ. As DNA, the CDR3 is TGTGCCAGCAGCCAAGTGGGCGGGGGGGGCTACGGGCAGTACTTC. It encodes CASSQVGGGGYGQYF.

V usage is TRBV5-1 and J usage is TRBJ2-3, with 9 bases matching TRBD2. In germline, CDR1 is SGHRS, CDR2 YFSETQ. V gave up 2 bases and J gave up 0 bases; unmatched junction bases: 1. The length of the CDR3 is 15 residues. The CDR3 DNA sequence: TGCGCCAGCAGCTTCCTAGCGGGAAGCACAGATACGCAGTATTTT. This encodes CASSFLAGSTDTQYF.

The J gene is TRBJ1-4, the V gene TRBV5-1; 7 bases map to TRBD1. This CDR3 has 13 amino acids. Germline CDR1 and CDR2: SGHRS and YFSETQ. The V gene end was trimmed by 6 bases and the J gene end by 8 bases; junction bases not matched to a gene: 7. CDR3 sequence: CASTRGQDEKLFF. The DNA for the CDR3 is TGCGCCAGCACCCGAGGACAGGACGAAAAACTGTTTTTT. The full variable domain, completed using reference TRBV5-1 and TRBJ1-4, is KAGVTQTPRYLIKTRGQQVTLSCSPISGHRSVSWYQQTPGQGLQFLFEYFSETQRNKGNFPGRFSGRQFSNSRSEMNVSTLELGDSALYLCASTRGQDEKLFFGSGTQLSVL.

This clonotype was seen ten or more times. This sequence joins TRBV3-1 and TRBJ2-7; 8 nucleotides match TRBD1. Germline V CDR1 and CDR2: LGHDT, YNNKEL (reference sequence). The CDR3 runs 15 residues. V was clipped by 4 bases and J by 3 bases; unmatched bases: 8. CDR3 region: CASSPYRDRSYEQYF. In DNA form, the CDR3 reads TGTGCCAGCAGCCCGTACCGGGACAGGAGCTACGAGCAGTACTTC.

This clonotype was picked up a small number of times. This could be a read error, since a much larger clone is one nucleotide away. The J gene is TRBJ2-4, the V gene TRBV6-5; 10 bases are a match to TRBD2. This CDR3 has 15 amino acids. CDR1 and CDR2 from the germline V gene are MNHEY and SVGAGI. J was trimmed by 13 bases and V by 6 bases; bases with no gene match: 15. In DNA form, the CDR3 reads TGTGCCAGCAGCCAGGCCCTGAGCGGGGGGGTTGAGCAGTACTTC. Amino acid sequence: CASSQALSGGVEQYF.

This clonotype has only a few counts. The chain has TRBV20-1 and TRBJ2-5; D is tentatively TRBD1 or TRBD2 (5 bases each). Germline V CDR1 and CDR2: DFQATT, SNEGSKA (reference sequence). CDR3 length: 14 residues. V was cut by 5 bases and J by 5 bases, with 18 bases left in between. In DNA form, the CDR3 reads TGCAGTGCTGGGGGTTCCGGCACCTTGGAGACCCAGTACTTC. As protein: CSAGGSGTLETQYF.

Comments on this clonotype: A single base separates this from a much larger clone, so it may be a read error. The rearrangement uses TRBV29-1 and TRBJ1-2; D possibly corresponds to TRBD1 (6 bases). The CDR3 has 13 amino acids. Looked up from germline, CDR1 is SQVTM and CDR2 is ANQGSEA. For the CDR3, the DNA is TGCGGCGTTTCAGGGGTAGCTAACTATGGCTACACCTTC. Residues: CGVSGVANYGYTF.

The chain combines TRBV7-7 with TRBJ2-5, with 11 bases that match TRBD1. Germline lookup yields CDR1 SSHAT and CDR2 FNYEAQ (reference sequence). There are 15 residues in the CDR3. The trim removed 4 bases at V and 4 bases at J, leaving 5 bases unmatched. CDR3 residues: CASSSNGTGGETQYF. CDR3 nucleotides: TGTGCCAGCAGCTCTAACGGGACAGGGGGAGAGACCCAGTACTTC.

The chain is built from TRBV18 and TRBJ2-7; TRBD1 aligns across 7 bases. The trim removed 5 bases at V and 3 bases at J, leaving 10 bases unmatched. The germline V gene has CDR1 KGHSH and CDR2 LQKENI. The CDR3 sequence is 15 residues long. The chain's CDR3 is CASSGGHRGSYEQYF. Written as DNA, the CDR3 is TGTGCCAGCTCAGGGGGCCACAGGGGAAGCTACGAGCAGTACTTC.

This clonotype has only a few counts. The chain uses TRBV4-3 and TRBJ2-1; 9 positions agree with TRBD2. With 1 base clipped from V and 2 bases from J, the junction kept 3 bases outside the gene matches. Germline V gene data show CDR1 as LGHNA and CDR2 as YSLEER. The CDR3 length is 16 residues. The CDR3 nucleotides are TGCGCCAGCAGCCAAGCAACTAGCGGGCCCTACAATGAGCAGTTCTTC. Its translation is CASSQATSGPYNEQFF.

This clonotype showed up many times. The chain carries TRBV28 and TRBJ2-5; 8 bases align to TRBD1. The CDR3 runs to 12 residues. CDR1 is MDHEN, CDR2 SYDVKM, per germline. V shed 6 bases, J shed 6 bases, and the junction held 3 bases outside the gene matches. The CDR3 loop is CASRIRGQTQYF. CDR3 nucleotide sequence: TGTGCCAGCAGGATCAGGGGGCAGACCCAGTACTTC.

The chain has TRBV11-2 and TRBJ2-3, with TRBD2 as a possible D gene (6 bases). The germline CDR1 and CDR2 sequences are SGHAT and FQNNGV. The V and J ends lost 1 base and 2 bases respectively, with 13 bases between them. The CDR3 has 16 amino acids. For the CDR3, the DNA is TGTGCCAGCAGCTTAGTCCGGGGGAAGACCACAGATACGCAGTATTTT. It yields the protein CASSLVRGKTTDTQYF.

This clonotype was detected many times. The chain has TRBV20-1 and TRBJ2-7; 8 bases map to TRBD2. CDR1 is DFQATT, CDR2 SNEGSKA, per germline (reference sequence). This CDR3 is built from 16 residues. J was trimmed by 2 bases and V by 7 bases; bases with no gene match: 16. For the CDR3, the DNA is TGCAGTGTCCGTCACCCCGCAGGCGGGGGGACCTACGAGCAGTACTTC. This gives the protein CSVRHPAGGGTYEQYF.

V gene TRBV6-5 combines with J gene TRBJ1-2; tentative D call: TRBD1 (5 bases). The length of the CDR3 is 14 residues. Trimming shortened V by 0 bases and J by 7 bases, and 12 bases separated the two germline ends. From germline, CDR1 is MNHEY and CDR2 SVGAGI. The CDR3 DNA is TGTGCCAGCAGTTACTCGCAGGGTGTGGGTGGCTACACCTTC. This sequence encodes CASSYSQGVGGYTF.

In this sample, this clonotype turned up once. At one end, the junction sequence differs from germline, possibly due to a read error. CDR3 in DNA: TGTACCAGCAGCCAAGATGCCATGGCCTATGGCTACACCTTC. Its protein product is CTSSQDAMAYGYTF. The rearrangement uses TRBV3-1 and TRBJ1-2; D unclear. This CDR3 has 14 amino acids. Germline lookup yields CDR1 LGHDT and CDR2 YNNKEL (reference sequence).

This clonotype was recorded a few times. The chain is built from TRBV3-1 and TRBJ2-1; 16 bases fit TRBD2. The germline gives CDR1 LGHDT, CDR2 YNNKEL (reference sequence). The V segment lost 4 bases and the J segment 8 bases; nucleotides outside the gene matches: 5. The CDR3 covers 16 residues. The CDR3 bases are TGTGCCAGCAGCCTGGGGACTAGCGGGAGGGTCCATGAGCAGTTCTTC. Residues: CASSLGTSGRVHEQFF.

This clonotype was counted between two and nine times. The genes are TRBV5-1 and TRBJ1-4; 7 bases line up with TRBD1. V gave up 4 bases and J gave up 5 bases; unmatched junction bases: 5. The CDR3 length is 14 residues. Germline CDR1 reads SGHRS; CDR2 reads YFSETQ. The CDR3 DNA follows: TGCGCCAGCAGCGGGGGACAGCCCAATGAAAAACTGTTTTTT. Residues: CASSGGQPNEKLFF.

This clonotype came up a few times. This sequence joins TRBV28 and TRBJ2-3; D is undetermined. This CDR3 comprises 14 residues. Trimming took off 3 bases at V and 2 bases at J, with 9 bases between the two ends. Germline CDR1 and CDR2: MDHEN and SYDVKM. CDR3 coding DNA: TGTGCCAGCAGTTTGCCCGCGGACACAGATACGCAGTATTTT. This gives the protein CASSLPADTDTQYF.

This clonotype was detected only a few times. The V call is TRBV6-2 or TRBV6-3, the J call TRBJ2-1; the D call may be TRBD1 or TRBD2 (6 bases each). This CDR3 contains 13 residues. Germline V gene data show CDR1 as MNHEY and CDR2 as SVGEGT. V was trimmed by 4 bases and J by 7 bases, leaving 11 bases between them. The CDR3 sequence is CASSWGAENEQFF. The CDR3 DNA follows: TGTGCCAGCAGTTGGGGGGCCGAGAATGAGCAGTTCTTC.

Notes on this clonotype: A much larger clone lies a single base off, so this may be a read error. As the CDR3 is not closed by the conserved phenylalanine or tryptophan, this likely results from a read error. The V gene is TRBV7-2, the J gene TRBJ2-5; 12 positions match TRBD2. V lost 1 base to trimming and J lost 5 bases; unmatched junction nucleotides: 5. Germline assignment: CDR1 SGHTA and CDR2 FQGNSA. The CDR3 is made up of 16 amino acids. CDR3 coding DNA: TGTGCCAGCAGCTTAGGACTAGCGGGAGAAGTCGAGACCCAGTACTGC. Residues: CASSLGLAGEVETQYC.